This T cell receptor beta chain is from a study of blood T cells in healthy people across ages. CDR1 and CDR2 (germline): SEHNR, FQNEAQ (reference sequence). Deletions cut 2 bases from V and 0 bases from J, with 5 bases between. The CDR3 has 13 residues. This clonotype was recorded a few times. A J-beta primer mix and a sample-barcoded 5' primer were used in a second PCR of about 7 to 12 cycles. MiXCR, applied by TCRdb to the 5' RACE reads, yields one record per CDR3 protein. The table shows approximately 800,000 distinct CDR3 sequences, with approximately 65% occurring only once. What was sequenced was blood. The chain joins TRBV7-9 to TRBJ2-7, with D hard to call. This sequence was found in a man younger than 45 in good health. The CDR3 protein is CASSLYPSYEQYF. CDR3 DNA sequence: TGTGCCAGCAGCTTATATCCCTCCTACGAGCAGTACTTC. Full variable domain (rest looked up from reference TRBV7-9 and TRBJ2-7): DTGVSQNPRHKITKRGQNVTFRCDPISEHNRLYWYRQTLGQGPEFLTYFQNEAQLEKSRLLSDRFSAERPKGSFSTLEIQRTEQGDSAMYLCASSLYPSYEQYFGPGTRLTVT.